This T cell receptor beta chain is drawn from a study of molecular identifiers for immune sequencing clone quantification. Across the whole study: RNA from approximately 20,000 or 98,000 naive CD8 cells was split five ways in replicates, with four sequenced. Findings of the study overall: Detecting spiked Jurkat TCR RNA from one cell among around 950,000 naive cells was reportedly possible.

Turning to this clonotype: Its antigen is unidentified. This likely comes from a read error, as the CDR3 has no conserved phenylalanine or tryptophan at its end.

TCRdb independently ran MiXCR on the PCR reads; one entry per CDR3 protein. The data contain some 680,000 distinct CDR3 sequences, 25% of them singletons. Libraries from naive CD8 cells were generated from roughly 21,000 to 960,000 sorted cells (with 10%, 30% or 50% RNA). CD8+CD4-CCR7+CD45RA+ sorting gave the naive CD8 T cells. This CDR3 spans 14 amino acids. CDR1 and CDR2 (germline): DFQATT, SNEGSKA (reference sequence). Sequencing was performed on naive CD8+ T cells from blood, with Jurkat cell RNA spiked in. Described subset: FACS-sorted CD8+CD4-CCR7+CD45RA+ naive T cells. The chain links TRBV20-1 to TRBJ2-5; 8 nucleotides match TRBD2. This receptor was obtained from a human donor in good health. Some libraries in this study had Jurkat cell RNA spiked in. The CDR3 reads CSAIFSGEQGTQYL. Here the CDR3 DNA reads TGCAGTGCTATTTTTAGCGGGGAGCAAGGGACCCAGTACCTC.